A single sample gave rise to the 25 T cell receptor beta chains below, sequenced in a study of vaccination and CD4 T cells after COVID-19. Treatment indicated: roughly 11-day PBMC culture with coronavirus spike peptide pools or control peptides (ViraFEST assay). Antigens for these TCRs are unknown. The study sequenced cultured CD4+ T cell DNA using the Oncomine TCR Beta short-read assay. Each CDR3 protein gets one entry after TCRdb re-called the PCR reads with MiXCR. Of roughly 19,000 distinct CDR3 sequences listed, about half were seen once; the top ten hold 5% to 7%. Sequencing used CD4+ T cells from blood, cultured in vitro. Receptor source: a human donor who had recovered from COVID-19.

The chain recombines TRBV20-1 with TRBJ2-5; perhaps TRBD1 as D (5 bases). Germline V gene lookup returns CDR1 DFQATT and CDR2 SNEGSKA (reference sequence). V dropped 7 bases and J dropped 2 bases, with 11 bases sitting between them. The CDR3 has 12 amino acids. The CDR3 region is CSGSDRQETQYF. CDR3 in DNA: TGCAGTGGGTCAGACAGACAAGAGACCCAGTACTTC.

This clonotype has more than one count but fewer than ten. The V call is TRBV7-8, the J call TRBJ2-2; 13 nucleotides agree with TRBD2. Losses at the gene ends were 10 bases for V and 0 bases for J; bases not matched to a gene: 8. This CDR3 comprises 17 residues. CDR1 and CDR2 (germline): SGHVS, FQNEAQ. In DNA, the CDR3 is TGTGCCATCAACAGACTAGCGGGAGGTTCGAACACCGGGGAGCTGTTTTTT. Protein: CAINRLAGGSNTGELFF.

V gene TRBV6-1 combines with J gene TRBJ2-1; TRBD2 aligns across 10 bases. Germline V CDR1 and CDR2: MNHNS, SASEGT. With V trimmed by 5 bases and J by 9 bases, 10 bases remained unmatched. CDR3 size: 15 residues. The CDR3 bases are TGTGCCAGCAGTACTCTAGCGGGAGAAGGGGGTGAGCAGTTCTTC. It codes for CASSTLAGEGGEQFF.

CDR3 sequence: CASSPGQGAGETQYF. CDR3 bases: TGCGCCAGCAGCCCGGGACAGGGGGCCGGAGAGACCCAGTACTTC. This chain links TRBV5-1 with TRBJ2-5, with 12 bases aligning to TRBD1. Germline CDR1 is SGHRS and CDR2 is YFSETQ. The CDR3 runs 15 residues. The V gene end was trimmed by 4 bases and the J gene end by 4 bases; junction bases not matched to a gene: 5.

The chain's CDR3 is CATSRTIANTGELFF. Written as DNA, the CDR3 is TGTGCCACCAGTCGGACAATCGCGAACACCGGGGAGCTGTTTTTT. This chain links TRBV24-1 with TRBJ2-2; possibly TRBD1 for D (5 bases). The ends were cut back, 6 bases at V and 0 bases at J, with 10 bases in the middle. Germline lookup yields CDR1 KGHDR and CDR2 SFDVKD. CDR3 length equals 15 residues.

V gene TRBV19 combines with J gene TRBJ2-7; D is possibly TRBD1 (6 bases). Germline V gene data show CDR1 as LNHDA and CDR2 as SQIVND (reference sequence). Trimming removed 5 bases at V and 4 bases at J, with 18 bases between. The CDR3 loop spans 15 amino acids. The CDR3 protein is CASSPILQGQYEQYF. The CDR3 coding sequence is TGTGCCAGTAGTCCAATATTGCAGGGGCAATACGAGCAGTACTTC.

The rearrangement links TRBV10-2 to TRBJ2-7, with 10 bases matching TRBD2. Germline-derived CDR1 and CDR2 are WSHSY and SAAADI. Trimming at V came to 5 bases and at J to 0 bases, leaving 4 bases not matched to a gene. The CDR3 loop spans 15 amino acids. CDR3 loop: CASSPGLADSYEQYF. The CDR3, as DNA: TGCGCCAGCAGTCCTGGACTAGCGGACTCCTACGAGCAGTACTTC.

The gene calls are TRBV20-1 and TRBJ2-3; D gene unclear. From germline, CDR1 is DFQATT and CDR2 SNEGSKA (reference sequence). The CDR3 totals 15 residues. Trimming shortened V by 1 base and J by 3 bases, and 14 bases separated the two germline ends. DNA of the CDR3: TGCAGTGCTAGAGGAGGATCCACAAGGACAGATACGCAGTATTTT. This gives the protein CSARGGSTRTDTQYF.

The chain uses TRBV7-2 and TRBJ2-1, with TRBD2 matching 10 bases. V lost 3 bases, J lost 2 bases, and 1 base stayed unmatched. Looked up from germline, CDR1 is SGHTA and CDR2 is FQGNSA. This CDR3 comprises 15 residues. The CDR3 DNA reads TGTGCCAGCAGCTTTAGCGGGGGGACCTACAATGAGCAGTTCTTC. This sequence encodes CASSFSGGTYNEQFF.

V usage is TRBV11-2 and J usage is TRBJ2-7; 8 positions agree with TRBD2. The length of the CDR3 is 14 residues. After removal of 3 bases from V and 2 bases from J, the junction contained 3 bases not matched to a gene. The germline gives CDR1 SGHAT, CDR2 FQNNGV. As DNA, the CDR3 is TGTGCCAGCAGCTTGATAGCGGGGACCTACGAGCAGTACTTC. Its protein product is CASSLIAGTYEQYF.

This chain links TRBV7-2 with TRBJ2-3; D not resolved. The CDR3 consists of 15 residues. Germline V CDR1 and CDR2: SGHTA, FQGNSA. Trimming left V 1 base short and J 2 bases short, with 10 bases between. The CDR3 loop reads CASSLESALTDTQYF. For the CDR3, the DNA is TGTGCCAGCAGCTTAGAGTCAGCCCTCACAGATACGCAGTATTTT.

The rearrangement links TRBV14 to TRBJ2-1; perhaps TRBD1 as D (5 bases). Germline-derived CDR1 and CDR2 are SGHDN and FVKESK. V was pared by 4 bases and J by 14 bases, with 15 bases between. CDR3 length equals 12 residues. The CDR3: CASSPLRDSKFF. The CDR3 coding sequence is TGTGCCAGCAGCCCCCTCCGTGACAGTAAGTTCTTC.

The chain couples TRBV25-1 to TRBJ1-5; 8 nucleotides match TRBD1. Germline CDR1 is MGHDK and CDR2 is SYGVNS. The V gene end was trimmed by 2 bases and the J gene end by 5 bases; junction bases not matched to a gene: 5. CDR3 length: 15 amino acids. The DNA for the CDR3 is TGTGCCAGCAGTGAAAGGGGGACAGGCTATCAGCCCCAGCATTTT. It specifies CASSERGTGYQPQHF.

The J gene is TRBJ1-2, the V gene TRBV19, with 11 bases aligning to TRBD1. The J segment lost 7 bases and the V segment lost 9 bases, leaving 10 bases of the junction unmatched. CDR3 length: 14 amino acids. Germline V gene sequence: CDR1 LNHDA, CDR2 SQIVND (reference sequence). As DNA, the CDR3 is TGTGCCAGCCAACCGGGACAGGGGGAAATTGGCTACACCTTC. This sequence encodes CASQPGQGEIGYTF.

CDR3 region: CASSWLAGQSNQPQHF. The CDR3 coding sequence is TGTGCCAGCAGTTGGCTGGCGGGGCAAAGCAATCAGCCCCAGCATTTT. The rearrangement uses TRBV28 and TRBJ1-5, with D perhaps matching TRBD1 (5 bases). Germline V gene lookup returns CDR1 MDHEN and CDR2 SYDVKM. Between the trimmed V and J ends, which lost 4 bases and 1 base, there was a span of 14 bases. The CDR3 spans 16 residues.

This clonotype was found a few times. The CDR3 DNA is TGCAGTGCTAGAGACCCATTCCAAGGGACTAATGAAAAACTGTTTTTT. It encodes CSARDPFQGTNEKLFF. The genes are TRBV20-1 and TRBJ1-4; D is undetermined. V lost 0 bases, J lost 2 bases, and 13 bases lay in between. This CDR3 region has 16 residues. Germline V gene lookup returns CDR1 DFQATT and CDR2 SNEGSKA (reference sequence).

The J gene is TRBJ2-1, the V gene TRBV20-1; D unresolved. This CDR3 is 12 amino acids long. Germline V CDR1 and CDR2: DFQATT, SNEGSKA (reference sequence). V shed 3 bases and J shed 4 bases, with 7 bases lying between them. The CDR3 sequence: CSARPGYNEQFF. The DNA for the CDR3 is TGCAGTGCTAGGCCCGGGTACAATGAGCAGTTCTTC.

The chain combines TRBV6-1 with TRBJ2-7; no clear D. Trimming cost V 7 bases and J 0 bases, with 16 bases left between them. The CDR3 is 15 residues long. CDR1 and CDR2 (germline): MNHNS, SASEGT. The CDR3 region is CASKDVSGHSYEQYF. The CDR3 DNA reads TGTGCCAGCAAGGACGTCTCAGGCCACTCCTACGAGCAGTACTTC.

J is TRBJ1-2 and V is TRBV20-1, with D hard to call. V lost 1 base to trimming and J lost 6 bases, with 6 bases between them. Per the germline V gene, CDR1 is DFQATT and CDR2 is SNEGSKA (reference sequence). CDR3 length equals 11 residues. The CDR3: CSARVGDGYTF. The CDR3 DNA follows: TGCAGTGCTAGAGTCGGGGATGGCTACACCTTC.

CDR3 bases: TGTGCCTGGTCCGGACAGGCATACACTGAAGCTTTCTTT. This sequence encodes CAWSGQAYTEAFF. The V and J genes are TRBV30 and TRBJ1-1; 7 nucleotides match TRBD1. The CDR3 runs to 13 residues. V gave up 5 bases and J gave up 3 bases; unmatched junction bases: 6. Germline loops: CDR1 GTSNPN, CDR2 SVGIG (reference sequence).

The chain is built from TRBV6-2 or TRBV6-3 and TRBJ1-5; the D gene is possibly TRBD1 (6 bases). The CDR3 consists of 13 residues. V lost 8 bases to trimming and J lost 3 bases, with 11 bases between them. Germline values: CDR1 MNHEY, CDR2 SVGEGT. The CDR3 loop reads CASVQGLNQPQHF. The CDR3 DNA is TGTGCCAGCGTACAGGGTCTCAATCAGCCCCAGCATTTT.

The chain recombines TRBV4-1 with TRBJ1-5; 10 bases agree with TRBD1. Germline trimming cut 0 bases from V and 2 bases from J; bases unmatched to any gene: 4. The CDR3 is 17 residues long. Germline values: CDR1 MGHRA, CDR2 YSYEKL. This CDR3 reads CASSQDGTGAGNQPQHF. The DNA of the CDR3 is TGCGCCAGCAGCCAAGACGGGACAGGGGCTGGCAATCAGCCCCAGCATTTT.

This clonotype has only a few counts. The chain joins TRBV5-4 to TRBJ2-5; 7 nucleotides line up with TRBD2. V trimming: 1 base; J trimming: 5 bases; junction bases outside the gene matches: 5. The CDR3 consists of 14 residues. Germline assignment: CDR1 SGHNT and CDR2 YYREEE (reference sequence). The CDR3: CASSLKLGRETQYF. CDR3 nucleotides: TGTGCCAGCAGCTTGAAGCTCGGGAGGGAGACCCAGTACTTC.

The chain uses TRBV6-1 and TRBJ2-2, with D uncertain. V was pared by 7 bases and J by 0 bases, with 12 bases between. Per germline, CDR1 MNHNS and CDR2 SASEGT. The CDR3 consists of 15 residues. The CDR3 here is CASTPQRANTGELFF. The CDR3 nucleotides read TGTGCCAGCACCCCCCAGCGAGCGAACACCGGGGAGCTGTTTTTT.

The chain carries TRBV24-1 and TRBJ1-1; D perhaps matches TRBD1 (5 bases). This CDR3 has 13 amino acids. Germline CDR1 KGHDR, CDR2 SFDVKD. V was trimmed by 9 bases and J by 6 bases, leaving 16 bases between them. The CDR3 is CATRQVGVPEAFF. The CDR3 DNA reads TGTGCCACCCGCCAGGTGGGGGTCCCTGAAGCTTTCTTT.